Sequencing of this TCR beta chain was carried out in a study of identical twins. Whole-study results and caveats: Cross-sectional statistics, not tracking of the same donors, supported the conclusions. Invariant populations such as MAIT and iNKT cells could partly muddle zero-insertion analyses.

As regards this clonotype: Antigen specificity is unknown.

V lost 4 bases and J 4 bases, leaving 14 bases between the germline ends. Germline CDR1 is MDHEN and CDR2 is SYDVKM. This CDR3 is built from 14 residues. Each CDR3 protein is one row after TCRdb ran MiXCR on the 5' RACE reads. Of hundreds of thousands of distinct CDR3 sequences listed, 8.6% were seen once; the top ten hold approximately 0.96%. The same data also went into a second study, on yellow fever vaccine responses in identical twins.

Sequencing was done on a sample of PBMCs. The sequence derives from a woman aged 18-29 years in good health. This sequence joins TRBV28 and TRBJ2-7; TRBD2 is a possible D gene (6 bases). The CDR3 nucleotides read TGTGCCAGCAGTTCTGCGGAGGGCGTGTACGAGCAGTACTTC. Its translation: CASSSAEGVYEQYF. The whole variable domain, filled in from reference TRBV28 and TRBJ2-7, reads DVKVTQSSRYLVKRTGEKVFLECVQDMDHENMFWYRQDPGLGLRLIYFSYDVKMKEKGDIPEGYSVSREKKERFSLILESASTNQTSMYLCASSSAEGVYEQYFGPGTRLTVT.